This T cell receptor (beta chain) stems from a study of T cell responses to AZD1222 COVID-19 vaccine. Study-wide background: Whether given at about 4 or about 12 weeks, second doses were pooled. General observations from the study: Spike-specific TCR depth and breadth grew after two AZD1222 doses. None of the repertoires were sampled until the peak T cell response had passed. At baseline, just a handful of AZD1222 recipients tested seropositive.

The data were produced by immunoSEQ multiplex PCR, yet TCRdb's version contains in-frame clones alone and is incomplete. The sample yields more than 140,000 clones, 90% to 95% seen once. This clone has more than one count but fewer than ten. Antigen specificity is unknown. The V gene's germline CDR1 is GTSNPN and CDR2 SVGIG (reference sequence). The CDR3 extends over 14 amino acids. V was pared by 0 bases and J by 0 bases, with 6 bases between. The chain uses TRBV30 and TRBJ1-3; D gene unclear. This sequence originates from an adult in good health. Sequencing was performed on peripheral blood, taken on day 0 of AZD1222 vaccination. The CDR3 protein is CAWSVYGSGNTIYF. CDR3 DNA sequence: TGTGCCTGGAGTGTCTATGGCTCTGGAAACACCATATATTTT.